One and the same sample provided the 20 T cell receptor beta chains below, sequenced in a study of metastatic and nonmetastatic thyroid tumors. Ahead of thyroid surgery, no patient had received treatment of any kind. TCRdb re-called the PCR reads through MiXCR. The sample yields 20,000 to 25,000 clones, about 16% seen once. The specimen was blood. The receptors shown here come from a female donor with papillary thyroid cancer or a benign thyroid nodule (not recorded which). Some clones in this sample may be carry-over from other donors' samples.

This clone has at least ten counts. V gene TRBV6-2 or TRBV6-3 combines with J gene TRBJ2-5; TRBD2 matches at 10 bases. From germline, CDR1 is MNHEY and CDR2 SVGEGT. This CDR3 comprises 15 residues. J was trimmed by 5 bases and V by 8 bases; bases with no gene match: 11. The CDR3 sequence is CASGQGVAGGETQYF. The CDR3 DNA reads as TGTGCCAGCGGCCAGGGGGTAGCGGGAGGTGAGACCCAGTACTTC.

This clone was found many times. This chain links TRBV12-5 with TRBJ2-1; D is ambiguous. V was shortened by 6 bases and J by 5 bases, with 8 bases between the two germline ends. Per the germline V gene, CDR1 is LGHNT and CDR2 is FRNRAP. CDR3 length: 12 residues. The CDR3 here is CASGRVDNEQFF. The CDR3 DNA follows: TGTGCTAGTGGCAGAGTAGACAATGAGCAGTTCTTC.

Ten or more counts support this clone. V is TRBV10-3 and J is TRBJ2-2; 14 bases line up with TRBD2. V was pared by 6 bases and J by 4 bases, with 4 bases of the junction left unmatched. The germline V gene encodes CDR1 ENHRY and CDR2 SYGVKD. CDR3 size: 16 residues. The CDR3 here is CAISDGLAGGTGELFF. The DNA for the CDR3 is TGTGCCATCAGCGACGGACTAGCGGGAGGCACCGGGGAGCTGTTTTTT.

This clone was counted many times. This chain connects TRBV27 to TRBJ2-5; D unclear. This CDR3 region has 17 residues. V dropped 4 bases and J dropped 5 bases, with 23 bases sitting between them. Germline CDR1 MNHEY, CDR2 SMNVEV (reference sequence). The DNA of the CDR3 is TGTGCCAGCAGTTCCACCCGGGCCTATGGGGTTCCGGAGACCCAGTACTTC. Translating it yields CASSSTRAYGVPETQYF.

There are many counts of this clone. V and J are TRBV25-1 and TRBJ2-7, with TRBD1 as a possible D gene (5 bases). Germline V gene data show CDR1 as MGHDK and CDR2 as SYGVNS. V was shortened by 5 bases and J by 0 bases, with 14 bases between the two germline ends. The CDR3 length is 15 residues. The DNA of the CDR3 is TGTGCCAGCAGTAACGGAAAGGGGCCCTCCTACGAGCAGTACTTC. This gives the protein CASSNGKGPSYEQYF.

This clone appeared a single time. This chain's CDR3 is CAWSVGGTYQGYTF. As DNA, the CDR3 is TGTGCCTGGAGTGTAGGCGGCACCTACCAGGGCTACACCTTC. This chain connects TRBV30 to TRBJ1-2, with D uncertain. There are 14 residues in the CDR3. Germline lookup yields CDR1 GTSNPN and CDR2 SVGIG (reference sequence). The V end lost 0 bases, the J end lost 8 bases, and 16 bases lay between the germline ends.

The V gene is TRBV7-6, the J gene TRBJ2-1; D possibly corresponds to TRBD2 (5 bases). Germline lookup yields CDR1 SGHVS and CDR2 FNYEAQ. The CDR3 consists of 12 residues. Between the trimmed V and J ends, which lost 1 base and 9 bases, there was a span of 7 bases. The CDR3 DNA reads TGTGCCAGCAGCTTAGAAGGGAGTGAGCAGTTCTTC. It translates to CASSLEGSEQFF.

As concerns this clone: Sequence at one end of the junction differs from germline and may be a read error. Written as DNA, the CDR3 is TGTGCCACCAGCAGCGGGACAGCGTCCTACGGGCAGTACTTC. Translated, it gives CATSSGTASYGQYF. The genes are TRBV24-1 and TRBJ2-7, with D perhaps assigned TRBD1 or TRBD2 (7 bases each). CDR1 and CDR2 from the germline V gene are KGHDR and SFDVKD. CDR3 length: 14 amino acids.

The V and J genes are TRBV30 and TRBJ1-6, with 8 bases fitting TRBD1. The length of the CDR3 is 14 residues. CDR1 and CDR2 from the germline V gene are GTSNPN and SVGIG (reference sequence). The V gene end was trimmed by 2 bases and the J gene end by 5 bases; junction bases not matched to a gene: 2. The CDR3, as DNA: TGTGCCTGGAGTACGGGACAGGATAATTCACCCCTCCACTTT. It codes for CAWSTGQDNSPLHF.

This clone turned up a few times. This chain joins TRBV6-1 and TRBJ1-6, with D unclear. The germline V gene has CDR1 MNHNS and CDR2 SASEGT. V was clipped by 5 bases and J by 0 bases, with 14 bases between them. There are 17 residues in the CDR3. CDR3 nucleotide sequence: TGTGCCAGCAGTCCTACTGTAGGGAGCTCCTATAATTCACCCCTCCACTTT. Translated, it gives CASSPTVGSSYNSPLHF.

There are many counts of this clone. CDR3 in amino acids: CASSSILAGELFF. The CDR3 DNA reads TGTGCCAGCAGCTCCATCTTAGCCGGGGAGCTGTTTTTT. The chain is built from TRBV7-9 and TRBJ2-2, with unresolved D. The CDR3 loop spans 13 amino acids. Trimming left V 4 bases short and J 6 bases short, with 9 bases between. From germline, CDR1 is SEHNR and CDR2 FQNEAQ (reference sequence).

This clone was observed many times. The gene calls are TRBV5-4 and TRBJ2-7; D is ambiguous. CDR3 size: 16 residues. V was pared by 0 bases and J by 0 bases, with 13 bases between. Germline-derived CDR1 and CDR2 are SGHNT and YYREEE (reference sequence). The CDR3 loop reads CASSLAPGLSSYEQYF. CDR3 nucleotide sequence: TGTGCCAGCAGCTTGGCCCCAGGCCTTAGCTCCTACGAGCAGTACTTC.

This clone was detected many times. The rearrangement uses TRBV11-1 and TRBJ2-3, with D perhaps TRBD2 (5 bases). The CDR3 sequence is 17 residues long. V shed 1 base and J shed 5 bases, with 19 bases lying between them. CDR1 is SGHAT, CDR2 FQDESV, per germline (reference sequence). CDR3 loop: CASSLGLTYPDGDTQYF. CDR3 DNA sequence: TGTGCCAGCAGCTTAGGACTAACCTACCCCGATGGAGATACGCAGTATTTT.

This chain connects TRBV4-1 to TRBJ2-1; the D is unclear. With 1 base removed from V and 9 bases from J, the gap between germline ends came to 4 bases. CDR1 is MGHRA, CDR2 YSYEKL, per germline. This CDR3 has 11 residues. The CDR3 protein is CASSQGFEQFF. CDR3 in DNA: TGCGCCAGCAGCCAAGGGTTTGAGCAGTTCTTC.

This clone was found many times. This chain uses TRBV5-1 with TRBJ1-4, with D possibly TRBD1 on 5 matching bases. The CDR3 extends over 15 amino acids. V lost 4 bases, J lost 7 bases, and 17 bases lay in between. Germline V gene lookup returns CDR1 SGHRS and CDR2 YFSETQ. The CDR3 reads CASSPGTGRGEKLFF. The CDR3 DNA follows: TGCGCCAGCAGCCCCGGTACCGGTAGGGGTGAAAAACTGTTTTTT.

This clone showed up many times. V and J are TRBV7-3 and TRBJ1-1; D remains unclear. V shed 2 bases and J shed 4 bases, with 8 bases lying between them. The CDR3 spans 13 residues. Per the germline V gene, CDR1 is SGHTA and CDR2 is FQGTGA. The CDR3 DNA is TGTGCCAGCAGCTTAGGACCCCTCACTGAAGCTTTCTTT. Encoded protein: CASSLGPLTEAFF. Drawing the rest from reference TRBV7-3 and TRBJ1-1, the complete variable domain is GAGVSQTPSNKVTEKGKYVELRCDPISGHTALYWYRQSLGQGPEFLIYFQGTGAADDSGLPNDRFFAVRPEGSVSTLKIQRTERGDSAVYLCASSLGPLTEAFFGQGTRLTVV.

This clone was found many times. The CDR3 spells CASSFETTAYEQYF. DNA of the CDR3: TGTGCCAGCAGTTTCGAGACAACCGCCTACGAGCAGTACTTC. The J gene is TRBJ2-7, the V gene TRBV12-3 or TRBV12-4; D is uncertain. The V end lost 3 bases, the J end lost 2 bases, and 11 bases lay between the germline ends. This CDR3 has 14 amino acids.

The V call is TRBV20-1, the J call TRBJ2-2; TRBD2 might be the D (6 bases). The CDR3 covers 14 residues. The germline CDR1 and CDR2 sequences are DFQATT and SNEGSKA (reference sequence). V was clipped by 0 bases and J by 5 bases, with 10 bases between them. The CDR3 region has the DNA TGCAGTGCTAGAGATCTGGAGGGGACCGGGGAGCTGTTTTTT. As protein: CSARDLEGTGELFF.

The V gene is TRBV27, the J gene TRBJ2-7; 8 bases are shared with TRBD2. The length of the CDR3 is 15 residues. With 4 bases clipped from V and 4 bases from J, the junction kept 9 bases outside the gene matches. Germline V lookup: CDR1 MNHEY, CDR2 SMNVEV (reference sequence). CDR3 DNA sequence: TGTGCCAGCAGTTCGATAGCGGGGTCACTGTACGAGCAGTACGTC. Protein: CASSSIAGSLYEQYV.

This clone was counted at least ten times. The chain couples TRBV20-1 to TRBJ2-3; D is undetermined. This CDR3 is 12 amino acids long. CDR1 and CDR2 from the germline V gene are DFQATT and SNEGSKA (reference sequence). The germline V and J ends were trimmed by 0 bases and 5 bases, with 6 bases remaining between them. The CDR3 here is CSARDLGDTQYF. The CDR3 DNA reads as TGCAGTGCTAGAGATCTGGGAGATACGCAGTATTTT.